The 8 T cell receptor beta chains given below trace back to one sample, sequenced in a study of shared T cell receptors in the human thymus. Assay: immunoSEQ multiplex PCR; the TCRdb copy retains only in-frame clones and omits some. The sample includes around 340,000 clones, just under 95% of them seen just once. The sample consisted of thymocytes. Receptor source: a human donor.

The chain employs TRBV27 and TRBJ2-2; no clear D gene. This CDR3 comprises 16 residues. CDR1 is MNHEY and CDR2 is SMNVEV in the germline V gene (reference sequence). The V end lost 5 bases, the J end lost 8 bases, and 21 bases lay between the germline ends. The DNA for the CDR3 is TGTGCCAGCAGTCCCTGGATAGTCCCTGTGCCGGGGGAGCTGTTTTTT. This gives the protein CASSPWIVPVPGELFF.

This clone appeared a single time. This rearrangement joins TRBV27 to TRBJ2-3, with 13 positions matching TRBD2. J gave up 5 bases and V 4 bases, and 9 bases lay outside the gene matches. The CDR3 is 17 residues long. CDR1 is MNHEY, CDR2 SMNVEV, per germline (reference sequence). The CDR3 bases are TGTGCCAGCAGTTCCCCCGCCACTAGCGGGAGGGTAGATACGCAGTATTTT. This encodes CASSSPATSGRVDTQYF.

The DNA for the CDR3 is TGTGCCAGCAGCTTAAATAGGACAGGGGGGAACGAGCAGTACTTC. Translation: CASSLNRTGGNEQYF. J is TRBJ2-7 and V is TRBV7-2; 10 bases agree with TRBD1. The CDR3 spans 15 residues. From germline, CDR1 is SGHTA and CDR2 FQGNSA. V trimming: 2 bases; J trimming: 5 bases; junction bases outside the gene matches: 6.

The genes are TRBV7-9 and TRBJ2-6, with 9 bases aligning to TRBD1. After removal of 2 bases from V and 4 bases from J, the junction contained 6 bases not matched to a gene. Per the germline V gene, CDR1 is SEHNR and CDR2 is FQNEAQ (reference sequence). The CDR3 spans 17 residues. In DNA, the CDR3 is TGTGCCAGCAGCTTACCGGAACAGGGGGCAGGGGCCAACGTCCTGACTTTC. Translation gives CASSLPEQGAGANVLTF.

The chain uses TRBV21-1 and TRBJ1-1; TRBD1, the table's D call, was not compared with the DNA. TRBV21-1 is classified as a pseudogene. The CDR3 spans 14 residues. Here the CDR3 DNA reads TGTGCCAGCAGCACTGCGACAGAAGGCTCTGAAGCTTTCTTT. This sequence encodes CASSTATEGSEAFF.

The J gene is TRBJ1-1, the V gene TRBV28; D may be TRBD1 (6 bases). V was trimmed by 3 bases and J by 4 bases, leaving 15 bases between them. The CDR3 length is 15 residues. The germline gives CDR1 MDHEN, CDR2 SYDVKM. CDR3 nucleotide sequence: TGTGCCAGCAGTTTTTACAGGGTTGGGGGCACTGAAGCTTTCTTT. Its translation: CASSFYRVGGTEAFF.

CDR3 sequence reads: CASSKEVQLAKNIQYF. The CDR3 region has the DNA TGTGCCAGCAGCAAAGAGGTGCAACTAGCCAAAAACATTCAGTACTTC. The chain links TRBV21-1 to TRBJ2-4. TRBV21-1 is a pseudogene segment. This CDR3 contains 16 residues.

This chain uses TRBV5-1 with TRBJ2-7; 7 bases are a match to TRBD1. This CDR3 region has 14 residues. Germline values: CDR1 SGHRS, CDR2 YFSETQ. The trim removed 5 bases at V and 0 bases at J, leaving 5 bases unmatched. The CDR3 DNA reads as TGCGCCAGCAGATACGACAGGGTCTCCTACGAGCAGTACTTC. Its translation: CASRYDRVSYEQYF.